This T cell receptor beta chain came from a study of cytomegalovirus exposure and HLA in healthy donors. Study-level points and caveats: Per published accounts, TCR beta sequences correctly predicted the HLA-A and HLA-B alleles of most subjects.

As concerns this clone: Its antigen is unidentified.

13 Jbeta primers and 60 Vbeta primers were used for the PCR. The table came from immunoSEQ multiplex PCR; TCRdb's copy has only in-frame clones and leaves some out. The table records more than 65,000 clones, 75% to 80% of them present only once. The trim removed 3 bases at V and 2 bases at J, leaving 11 bases unmatched. The V gene's germline CDR1 is SGHNT and CDR2 YYREEE (reference sequence). This CDR3 region has 16 residues. The V and J genes are TRBV5-4 and TRBJ2-7; 7 positions match TRBD1. This TCR was recovered from a female donor in good health and CMV-seronegative. Sequencing input: PBMCs. The CDR3 coding sequence is TGTGCCAGCAGCTCGGTCGGCAGGACAGGACCCTACGAGCAGTACTTC. Translating gives CASSSVGRTGPYEQYF.